This T cell receptor (beta chain) appears in the sequencing data of a study of cytomegalovirus exposure and HLA in healthy donors. PCR employed 60 Vbeta and 13 Jbeta primers. Clones were read by immunoSEQ multiplex PCR, and TCRdb kept only the in-frame ones, dropping some. The sample holds 150,000 or so clones, approximately 82% seen once. Per the germline V gene, CDR1 is SGHDT and CDR2 is YYEEEE. V was pared by 7 bases and J by 0 bases, with 9 bases between. This CDR3 is 13 amino acids long. This clone was seen once. The V call is TRBV5-6, the J call TRBJ2-3; D ambiguous. The receptor's source is a man younger than 35 in good health and CMV-seropositive. The sequencing input was PBMCs. CDR3 sequence reads: CASRPRSTDTQYF. The CDR3, as DNA: TGTGCCAGCCGCCCACGGAGCACAGATACGCAGTATTTT. Full variable domain (outside the CDR3, taken from reference TRBV5-6 and TRBJ2-3): DAGVTQSPTHLIKTRGQQVTLRCSPKSGHDTVSWYQQALGQGPQFIFQYYEEEERQRGNFPDRFSGHQFPNYSSELNVNALLLGDSALYLCASRPRSTDTQYFGPGTRLTVL.